The 20 T cell receptor beta chains listed next were all sequenced from one sample in a study of control samples from healthy donors and cancer patients. Only in-frame clones appear in the TCRdb table, and some are missing; sequencing was by immunoSEQ multiplex PCR. The sample records some 160,000 clones, 90% to 95% being singletons. Material: blood. The source of these receptors is a woman aged 40 to 50 in good health.

V gene TRBV5-8 combines with J gene TRBJ2-1; D possibly corresponds to TRBD2 (6 bases). The CDR3 consists of 15 residues. Germline V CDR1 and CDR2: SGHTS, YDEGEE. Trimming removed 1 base at V and 9 bases at J, with 17 bases between. The CDR3 nucleotides read TGTGCCAGCAGCTTGAGACTAGAGCGGTTAGGTGAGCAGTTCTTC. Amino acid sequence: CASSLRLERLGEQFF.

Turning to this clone: The same CDR3 arises from other DNA sequences in this sample as well. The gene calls are TRBV7-2 and TRBJ1-1; no definite D call. The V end was cut by 3 bases, the J end by 2 bases, with 7 bases between. Germline CDR1 is SGHTA and CDR2 is FQGNSA. This CDR3 contains 13 residues. For the CDR3, the DNA is TGTGCCAGCAGCTTGTGGGAAAACACTGAAGCTTTCTTT. Its translation is CASSLWENTEAFF.

The J gene is TRBJ1-5, the V gene TRBV5-6; D call uncertain. From germline, CDR1 is SGHDT and CDR2 YYEEEE. The CDR3 runs to 17 residues. V was trimmed by 1 base and J by 0 bases, leaving 14 bases between them. Here the CDR3 DNA reads TGTGCCAGCAGCTTGAGTTCTGCCGGCTATAGCAATCAGCCCCAGCATTTT. Its protein is CASSLSSAGYSNQPQHF.

This sequence joins TRBV6-2 or TRBV6-3 and TRBJ2-3, with 7 bases identical to TRBD2. CDR1 and CDR2 (germline): MNHEY, SVGEGT. CDR3 length: 17 amino acids. The V and J ends lost 6 bases and 7 bases, in that order; junction bases with no gene match: 19. CDR3 sequence: CASSPIRLAGERNTQYF. The CDR3 region has the DNA TGTGCCAGCAGCCCAATTCGGTTGGCGGGGGAACGTAATACGCAGTATTTT.

This chain uses TRBV19 with TRBJ2-7; a possible D gene is TRBD2 (5 bases). The germline V and J ends were trimmed by 4 bases and 4 bases, with 14 bases remaining between them. Looked up from germline, CDR1 is LNHDA and CDR2 is SQIVND (reference sequence). The CDR3 has 14 amino acids. The CDR3 sequence: CASSTHGGGYEQYF. Written as DNA, the CDR3 is TGTGCCAGTAGTACCCATGGCGGCGGGTACGAGCAGTACTTC.

As for this clone: Other DNA sequences in this specimen translate into the identical CDR3. The chain carries TRBV7-2 and TRBJ1-1; D is ambiguous. V was shortened by 5 bases and J by 0 bases, with 10 bases between the two germline ends. This CDR3 is 14 amino acids long. Germline values: CDR1 SGHTA, CDR2 FQGNSA. Written as DNA, the CDR3 is TGTGCCAGCAGCCTGGGGAGAATGAACACTGAAGCTTTCTTT. Protein sequence: CASSLGRMNTEAFF.

The rearrangement uses TRBV7-2 and TRBJ2-1, with TRBD2 matching 8 bases. The CDR3 is 17 residues long. V lost 7 bases to trimming and J lost 5 bases; unmatched junction nucleotides: 16. CDR1 is SGHTA, CDR2 FQGNSA, per germline. The CDR3 reads CASNPSARRGGNNEQFF. In DNA form, the CDR3 reads TGTGCCAGCAACCCCAGTGCCAGACGGGGGGGCAACAATGAGCAGTTCTTC.

The CDR3 region is CASSRYEGGARYGYTF. The CDR3 nucleotides are TGCGCCAGCAGCCGTTACGAAGGGGGCGCCCGGTATGGCTACACCTTC. V is TRBV4-3 and J is TRBJ1-2; 7 nucleotides align to TRBD1. Germline CDR1 LGHNA, CDR2 YSLEER. The CDR3 has 16 amino acids. V lost 4 bases and J lost 5; bases outside the gene matches: 13.

The chain employs TRBV5-8 and TRBJ2-3, with no clear D. The V gene lost 0 bases and the J gene lost 4 bases, with 12 bases spanning the gap. Germline V CDR1 and CDR2: SGHTS, YDEGEE. CDR3 length: 15 amino acids. The CDR3, as DNA: TGTGCCAGCAGCTTGGCCCCCCCGGGTGCAGATACGCAGTATTTT. This encodes CASSLAPPGADTQYF.

This clone is medium-sized in the sample. The CDR3 sequence is CASSLASSVRNEQYF. Written as DNA, the CDR3 is TGTGCCAGCAGTTTAGCGTCTAGCGTTCGGAACGAGCAGTACTTC. The V and J genes are TRBV5-6 and TRBJ2-7; a possible D gene is TRBD2 (6 bases). The CDR3 covers 15 residues. V was pared by 5 bases and J by 5 bases, with 20 bases between. CDR1 and CDR2 from the germline V gene are SGHDT and YYEEEE.

This chain links TRBV10-2 with TRBJ1-1; D not certain. The CDR3 has 13 residues. The germline CDR1 and CDR2 sequences are WSHSY and SAAADI. Trimming removed 7 bases from V and 5 bases from J, with 14 bases in between. The CDR3 loop is CASITGNLTEAFF. DNA for the CDR3: TGCGCCAGCATCACGGGGAATCTGACTGAAGCTTTCTTT.

This sequence joins TRBV5-1 and TRBJ2-7; D perhaps matches TRBD1 (5 bases). Looked up from germline, CDR1 is SGHRS and CDR2 is YFSETQ. Deletions cut 2 bases from V and 2 bases from J, with 14 bases between. This CDR3 region has 15 residues. This chain's CDR3 is CASSLLGASTYEQYF. The CDR3 DNA sequence: TGCGCCAGCAGCTTACTTGGGGCGAGCACCTACGAGCAGTACTTC.

V and J are TRBV5-6 and TRBJ2-7, with 10 bases aligning to TRBD2. The V gene's germline CDR1 is SGHDT and CDR2 YYEEEE. After removal of 0 bases from V and 0 bases from J, the junction contained 12 bases not matched to a gene. The CDR3 runs to 19 residues. CDR3 amino acids: CASSLEEGLAGVSSYEQYF. CDR3 DNA: TGTGCCAGCAGCTTGGAGGAAGGGCTAGCGGGGGTCAGCTCCTACGAGCAGTACTTC.

J is TRBJ1-2 and V is TRBV3-1 (or the pseudogene TRBV3-2); tentative D call: TRBD1 (6 bases). The CDR3 runs 15 residues. Germline V gene lookup returns CDR1 LGHDT and CDR2 YNNKEL (reference sequence). V lost 1 base and J lost 4, with 13 bases in between. The CDR3 sequence is CASSQGRGPVYGYTF. The CDR3 DNA reads TGTGCCAGCAGCCAAGGGCGGGGGCCGGTCTATGGCTACACCTTC.

Concerning this clone itself: A read error may account for a junction end that differs from germline. The chain carries TRBV5-1 and TRBJ2-5; tentatively, D is TRBD1 or TRBD2 (7 bases each). CDR1 is SGHRS and CDR2 is YFSETQ in the germline V gene. The CDR3 sequence is 14 residues long. CDR3 DNA: TGCGCCAGCAGAGAGGGAGGGGGCCAAGGGACCCAGTACTTC. Translation: CASREGGGQGTQYF.

The chain joins TRBV19 to TRBJ2-7; 8 nucleotides line up with TRBD1. After removal of 5 bases from V and 3 bases from J, the junction contained 9 bases not matched to a gene. The V gene's germline CDR1 is LNHDA and CDR2 SQIVND (reference sequence). CDR3 length: 15 residues. The CDR3 DNA sequence: TGTGCCAGTAGTGCTGGACAGGGAGGAGGCTACGAGCAGTACTTC. Translation: CASSAGQGGGYEQYF.

This CDR3 is CASSPFRQGVRNTEAFF. The CDR3 region has the DNA TGTGCCAGCTCACCCTTCCGACAGGGGGTGCGGAACACTGAAGCTTTCTTT. V usage is TRBV18 and J usage is TRBJ1-1, with TRBD1 matching over 9 bases. V shed 3 bases, J shed 1 base, and the junction held 9 bases outside the gene matches. Germline-derived CDR1 and CDR2 are KGHSH and LQKENI. The CDR3 is 17 amino acids.

This chain joins TRBV15 and TRBJ1-1; D remains unclear. V was cut by 5 bases and J by 8 bases, with 12 bases left in between. CDR3 length equals 12 residues. Germline-derived CDR1 and CDR2 are LNHNV and YYDKDF (reference sequence). The CDR3 spells CATSGSSPEAFF. The CDR3 coding sequence is TGTGCCACCAGCGGGTCTTCACCAGAAGCTTTCTTT.

In its sample, this clone was seen once. The chain is built from TRBV19 and TRBJ2-2; D is ambiguous. Germline values: CDR1 LNHDA, CDR2 SQIVND (reference sequence). The CDR3 spans 15 residues. The germline V and J ends were trimmed by 4 bases and 5 bases, with 14 bases remaining between them. This CDR3 is CASSTEFSRTGELFF. CDR3 DNA: TGTGCCAGTAGTACTGAGTTTAGCCGAACCGGGGAGCTGTTTTTT.

J is TRBJ2-4 and V is TRBV3-1 (or the pseudogene TRBV3-2); TRBD2 agrees at 12 bases. CDR1 and CDR2 (germline): LGHDT, YNNKEL (reference sequence). J was trimmed by 4 bases and V by 1 base; bases with no gene match: 11. This CDR3 is 19 amino acids long. CDR3 nucleotides: TGTGCCAGCAGCCAAGTGTCTAGCGGGGGGGTAACAACTAAAAACATTCAGTACTTC. It translates to CASSQVSSGGVTTKNIQYF.